The 32 T cell receptor beta chains below come from one sample, sequenced in a study of T cells after yellow fever vaccination. Via MiXCR, TCRdb re-called the 5' RACE reads, giving one row per CDR3 protein. Of under 500,000 distinct CDR3 sequences in the sample, approximately 18% were seen once. The sample was PBMCs, taken before the yellow fever booster vaccination. All receptors derive from a man younger than 35 who received the YFV17D yellow fever vaccine.

This rearrangement joins TRBV15 to TRBJ1-6; 8 bases align to TRBD1. Germline CDR1 reads LNHNV; CDR2 reads YYDKDF (reference sequence). This CDR3 comprises 13 residues. The V segment lost 8 bases and the J segment 9 bases; nucleotides outside the gene matches: 6. CDR3 DNA: TGTGCCACCGGACAGGGTTTCGGTTCACCCCTCCACTTT. Its protein is CATGQGFGSPLHF.

This clonotype was counted only a few times. The chain uses TRBV6-2 or TRBV6-3 and TRBJ1-1; D is possibly TRBD1 (5 bases). The germline V gene has CDR1 MNHEY and CDR2 SVGEGT. This CDR3 spans 16 amino acids. V was clipped by 0 bases and J by 0 bases, with 11 bases between them. The CDR3 coding sequence is TGTGCCAGCAGTTACTCGAGGTTGGGGGTGAACACTGAAGCTTTCTTT. Amino acid sequence: CASSYSRLGVNTEAFF.

The J gene is TRBJ1-1, the V gene TRBV21-1; the table's D call of TRBD1 was not tested on the DNA. TRBV21-1 is a known pseudogene. CDR3 length: 17 amino acids. The CDR3 nucleotides are TGTGCCAGCAGCAAAAGAAAGTATGAGGGGGAACACACTGAAGCTTTCTTT. Its translation: CASSKRKYEGEHTEAFF.

The CDR3 DNA sequence: TGCGCCAGCAGCCAAGATAGTGTAGCGAGGGCGAGTGGTACGCAGTATTTT. It translates to CASSQDSVARASGTQYF. The chain employs TRBV4-3 and TRBJ2-3, with a possible D match to TRBD2 (5 bases). The CDR3 has 17 residues. V lost 0 bases to trimming and J lost 8 bases, with 21 bases between them. The germline gives CDR1 LGHNA, CDR2 YSLEER.

This clonotype was recorded only once. This chain links TRBV7-3 with TRBJ1-1, with no clear D. Trimming took 3 bases from V and 4 from J, leaving 9 bases between them. The CDR3 consists of 13 residues. Germline CDR1 and CDR2: SGHTA and FQGTGA. The CDR3 region is CASSFGSITEAFF. As DNA, the CDR3 is TGTGCCAGCAGCTTTGGGAGTATCACTGAAGCTTTCTTT.

The table lists this clonotype with a few counts. CDR3 DNA: TGCAGTGCTAGGCCGGGGACCCAACATGGCTACACCTTC. Translated: CSARPGTQHGYTF. The gene calls are TRBV20-1 and TRBJ1-2; perhaps TRBD1 as D (5 bases). This CDR3 is 13 amino acids long. CDR1 and CDR2 (germline): DFQATT, SNEGSKA (reference sequence). Between the trimmed V and J ends, which lost 3 bases and 6 bases, there was a span of 14 bases.

This rearrangement joins TRBV30 to TRBJ2-3; D is ambiguous. The CDR3 is 12 residues long. Germline CDR1 GTSNPN, CDR2 SVGIG (reference sequence). V shed 0 bases and J shed 6 bases, with 7 bases lying between them. CDR3 DNA sequence: TGTGCCTGGAGTGTACTGTTGGATACGCAGTATTTT. It codes for CAWSVLLDTQYF.

There are a few counts of this clonotype. V is TRBV5-6 and J is TRBJ2-1; 8 positions match TRBD2. CDR3 length: 13 residues. Germline assignment: CDR1 SGHDT and CDR2 YYEEEE. Losses at the gene ends were 3 bases for V and 5 bases for J; bases not matched to a gene: 1. The CDR3 loop reads CASSWTSHNEQFF. In nucleotides, the CDR3 is TGTGCCAGCAGCTGGACTAGCCACAATGAGCAGTTCTTC.

This clonotype came up a few times. This chain uses TRBV4-1 with TRBJ1-5; TRBD1 agrees at 7 bases. J was trimmed by 2 bases and V by 1 base; bases with no gene match: 2. This CDR3 has 15 amino acids. The V gene's germline CDR1 is MGHRA and CDR2 YSYEKL. The CDR3 reads CASSQVGGGNQPQHF. CDR3 DNA sequence: TGCGCCAGCAGCCAAGTAGGGGGCGGCAATCAGCCCCAGCATTTT.

This clonotype was observed a few times. This chain connects TRBV10-3 to TRBJ1-5, with 8 bases fitting TRBD1. The CDR3 sequence is 13 residues long. Germline CDR1 reads ENHRY; CDR2 reads SYGVKD. Trimming cost V 10 bases and J 5 bases; bases outside gene matches: 7. As DNA, the CDR3 is TGTGCCAACTCACAGGGACAGGATCAGCCCCAGCATTTT. It specifies CANSQGQDQPQHF.

This clonotype was detected ten times or more. The CDR3 DNA follows: TGCAGTGCTAGAAGGGACAGGGGCGGCCAGCCCCAGCATTTT. This translates into CSARRDRGGQPQHF. The chain carries TRBV20-1 and TRBJ1-5; 10 positions agree with TRBD1. V was pared by 2 bases and J by 7 bases, with 5 bases of the junction left unmatched. The germline gives CDR1 DFQATT, CDR2 SNEGSKA (reference sequence). The CDR3 spans 14 residues.

V gene TRBV12-3 or TRBV12-4 combines with J gene TRBJ1-2, with D possibly TRBD1 on 5 matching bases. Trimming stripped 7 bases from V and 7 bases from J, with 16 bases between. The CDR3 is made up of 13 amino acids. The CDR3 spells CASTQGQWGGYTF. CDR3 nucleotides: TGTGCCAGCACCCAGGGTCAGTGGGGTGGCTACACCTTC.

This clonotype has only a few counts. The chain's CDR3 is CASSTGTSLGGANVLTF. CDR3 DNA: TGCGCCAGCAGCACCGGGACGTCCCTCGGTGGGGCCAACGTCCTGACTTTC. The rearrangement uses TRBV5-1 and TRBJ2-6, with D tentatively TRBD1 or TRBD2 (5 bases each). V gave up 4 bases and J gave up 3 bases, with 17 bases separating them. The CDR3 is made up of 17 amino acids. The germline gives CDR1 SGHRS, CDR2 YFSETQ.

The chain carries TRBV18 and TRBJ2-7, with TRBD1 identical over 7 bases. Germline values: CDR1 KGHSH, CDR2 LQKENI. V lost 3 bases, J lost 6 bases, and 5 bases stayed unmatched. This CDR3 spans 13 amino acids. CDR3 DNA sequence: TGTGCCAGCTCACCCACGGGACAGCTCGAGCAGTACGTC. Protein: CASSPTGQLEQYV.

The chain joins TRBV12-3 or TRBV12-4 to TRBJ2-3, with D perhaps TRBD2 (6 bases). This CDR3 spans 15 amino acids. V shed 2 bases and J shed 0 bases, with 9 bases lying between them. In DNA, the CDR3 is TGTGCCAGCAGTTTACGGGGGTACAGCACAGATACGCAGTATTTT. It is translated as CASSLRGYSTDTQYF.

The V and J genes are TRBV7-9 and TRBJ1-1, with D possibly TRBD1 on 6 matching bases. CDR1 and CDR2 (germline): SEHNR, FQNEAQ (reference sequence). The V and J ends lost 2 bases and 4 bases respectively, with 11 bases between them. There are 14 residues in the CDR3. DNA for the CDR3: TGTGCCAGCAGCTTATCGGACAGTGCCACTGAAGCTTTCTTT. Amino acid sequence: CASSLSDSATEAFF.

This clonotype was seen only a few times. The chain employs TRBV18 and TRBJ2-7; 7 positions match TRBD2. V lost 0 bases to trimming and J lost 2 bases; unmatched junction nucleotides: 1. This CDR3 contains 14 residues. Germline assignment: CDR1 KGHSH and CDR2 LQKENI. CDR3 amino acids: CASSPPGGTYEQYF. Here the CDR3 DNA reads TGTGCCAGCTCACCACCGGGGGGGACCTACGAGCAGTACTTC.

The chain has TRBV7-2 and TRBJ1-3; D is ambiguous. The V end lost 3 bases, the J end lost 0 bases, and 9 bases lay between the germline ends. Germline CDR1 is SGHTA and CDR2 is FQGNSA. This CDR3 contains 15 residues. The CDR3 coding sequence is TGTGCCAGCAGCTTTTCGCAGAGCTCTGGAAACACCATATATTTT. It codes for CASSFSQSSGNTIYF.

This clonotype was counted at least ten times. The V and J genes are TRBV12-3 or TRBV12-4 and TRBJ1-6, with 9 bases aligning to TRBD1. Trimming cost V 0 bases and J 13 bases; bases outside gene matches: 10. This CDR3 is 16 amino acids long. CDR3 region: CASSLAVPGQGFPLHF. The CDR3 DNA is TGTGCCAGCAGTTTAGCGGTCCCGGGACAGGGTTTCCCCCTCCACTTT.

The chain joins TRBV5-4 to TRBJ2-3, with 16 nucleotides matching TRBD2. The V gene's germline CDR1 is SGHNT and CDR2 YYREEE (reference sequence). Germline trimming cut 0 bases from V and 2 bases from J; bases unmatched to any gene: 12. CDR3 size: 21 residues. The CDR3 spells CASSLEGPGLAGGLLTDTQYF. The CDR3 DNA reads TGTGCCAGCAGCTTGGAGGGACCGGGACTAGCGGGGGGGCTTCTCACAGATACGCAGTATTTT.

V is TRBV20-1 and J is TRBJ2-5; 7 bases match TRBD2. Germline CDR1 reads DFQATT; CDR2 reads SNEGSKA (reference sequence). This CDR3 has 13 amino acids. This CDR3 is CRASGGDQETQYF. For the CDR3, the DNA is TGCAGAGCAAGTGGGGGGGACCAAGAGACCCAGTACTTC.

The chain links TRBV20-1 to TRBJ2-5; D call uncertain. This CDR3 contains 13 residues. Germline CDR1 and CDR2: DFQATT and SNEGSKA (reference sequence). Trimming cost V 5 bases and J 2 bases, with 12 bases left between them. CDR3: CSARDPWQETQYF. The CDR3 nucleotides are TGCAGTGCTCGTGACCCGTGGCAAGAGACCCAGTACTTC.

The chain has TRBV4-1 and TRBJ1-2; D uncertain. V lost 0 bases to trimming and J lost 4 bases, with 9 bases between them. The CDR3 sequence is 14 residues long. CDR1 and CDR2 from the germline V gene are MGHRA and YSYEKL. CDR3 sequence (DNA): TGCGCCAGCAGCCAAGATGGTTCTTCCTATGGCTACACCTTC. Translation: CASSQDGSSYGYTF.

The V call is TRBV4-1, the J call TRBJ2-5, with D perhaps matching TRBD1 (6 bases). V was cut by 4 bases and J by 1 base, with 10 bases left in between. The CDR3 extends over 14 amino acids. Per the germline V gene, CDR1 is MGHRA and CDR2 is YSYEKL. The CDR3 loop reads CASSLGQFQETQYF. Here the CDR3 DNA reads TGCGCCAGCAGCCTTGGACAGTTCCAAGAGACCCAGTACTTC.

The chain links TRBV7-9 to TRBJ2-1, with a possible D match to TRBD2 (5 bases). Germline lookup yields CDR1 SEHNR and CDR2 FQNEAQ (reference sequence). CDR3 size: 15 residues. V lost 5 bases and J 0 bases, leaving 11 bases between the germline ends. In DNA, the CDR3 is TGTGCCAGCAGCCGGGGATTTACCTCCTACAATGAGCAGTTCTTC. Its translation is CASSRGFTSYNEQFF.

This clonotype was detected a few times. The CDR3 loop is CASSRGGVNIQYF. CDR3 DNA: TGTGCCAGCAGCCGGGGGGGTGTGAACATTCAGTACTTC. The chain combines TRBV12-3 or TRBV12-4 with TRBJ2-4; 8 bases agree with TRBD2. V was clipped by 6 bases and J by 7 bases; unmatched bases: 5. The CDR3 extends over 13 amino acids.

In its sample, this clonotype was seen a few times. The gene calls are TRBV24-1 and TRBJ1-2; D remains unclear. V lost 3 bases, J lost 0 bases, and 7 bases lay in between. The germline CDR1 and CDR2 sequences are KGHDR and SFDVKD. This CDR3 region has 14 residues. CDR3 in amino acids: CATSDGRANYGYTF. The DNA of the CDR3 is TGTGCCACCAGTGATGGGAGGGCTAACTATGGCTACACCTTC.

The chain links TRBV20-1 to TRBJ2-1, with 8 bases that match TRBD2. Germline assignment: CDR1 DFQATT and CDR2 SNEGSKA (reference sequence). This CDR3 has 15 amino acids. J was trimmed by 12 bases and V by 6 bases; bases with no gene match: 19. The CDR3 spells CSALRGGLENDAQFF. Here the CDR3 DNA reads TGCAGTGCCCTACGGGGGGGACTAGAGAACGACGCGCAGTTCTTC.

The chain has TRBV9 and TRBJ1-3; D might be TRBD1 (6 bases). CDR3 length: 17 residues. CDR1 is SGDLS, CDR2 YYNGEE, per germline. V lost 2 bases and J lost 3, with 18 bases in between. CDR3 protein: CASSVGPGTLGGNTIYF. The CDR3 DNA follows: TGTGCCAGCAGCGTCGGTCCCGGGACACTAGGTGGAAACACCATATATTTT. Full variable domain (outside the CDR3, taken from reference TRBV9 and TRBJ1-3): DSGVTQTPKHLITATGQRVTLRCSPRSGDLSVYWYQQSLDQGLQFLIQYYNGEERAKGNILERFSAQQFPDLHSELNLSSLELGDSALYFCASSVGPGTLGGNTIYFGEGSWLTVV.

The chain links TRBV2 to TRBJ2-3; the D call may be TRBD1 or TRBD2 (5 bases each). The germline V gene encodes CDR1 SNHLY and CDR2 FYNNEI. V was trimmed by 4 bases and J by 14 bases, leaving 22 bases between them. CDR3 size: 14 residues. The CDR3 DNA sequence: TGTGCCAGCAGTGGGGACCGAGGGCGAATTGCTTGGTATTTT. This encodes CASSGDRGRIAWYF.

This clonotype has ten or more counts. The J gene is TRBJ1-1, the V gene TRBV12-3 or TRBV12-4, with 7 nucleotides matching TRBD1. CDR3 length: 16 amino acids. Losses at the gene ends were 4 bases for V and 5 bases for J; bases not matched to a gene: 13. CDR3: CASSSGTDIKGTEAFF. Here the CDR3 DNA reads TGTGCCAGCAGTTCCGGGACAGACATTAAGGGGACTGAAGCTTTCTTT.

This sequence joins TRBV7-9 and TRBJ1-5; 9 nucleotides line up with TRBD1. Germline V lookup: CDR1 SEHNR, CDR2 FQNEAQ (reference sequence). The CDR3 is 14 residues long. V lost 5 bases and J lost 7; bases outside the gene matches: 6. The CDR3 loop is CASSTDRGRQPQHF. The CDR3 DNA reads TGTGCCAGCAGCACCGACAGGGGGAGGCAGCCCCAGCATTTT.